The clone carrying this T cell receptor (beta chain) was detected ten times or more. What it recognizes is unknown. This sample was taken from a study of CD8 T cells in ankylosing spondylitis. General study points: Seven to nine highly homologous variants made up a TCR beta motif that seemed to typify ankylosing spondylitis blood. Some motif variants were previously reported in reactive arthritis synovial fluid and blood. Matched ankylosing spondylitis synovial fluid reportedly contained a significantly enriched population of disease-linked clones. Researchers report that disease-linked clones proved CD8+ and relatively rare in peripheral blood.

This CDR3 spans 16 amino acids. After removal of 1 base from V and 6 bases from J, the junction contained 9 bases not matched to a gene. Germline V CDR1 and CDR2: LGHDT, YNNKEL (reference sequence). TCRdb independently ran MiXCR on the 5' RACE reads; one entry per CDR3 protein. Here the sample spans around 32,000 distinct CDR3 sequences, approximately 7.1% being singletons. The chain links TRBV3-1 to TRBJ1-1, with TRBD1 identical over 9 bases. What was sequenced was blood, either unsorted or a sorted T cell fraction (not recorded which). This sequence was found in a male donor with ankylosing spondylitis or in good health (not recorded which). This chain's CDR3 is CASSQGGTGFNAEAFF. CDR3 sequence (DNA): TGTGCCAGCAGCCAAGGAGGGACAGGGTTTAATGCTGAAGCTTTCTTT.